One and the same sample provided the 20 T cell receptor beta chains below, sequenced in a study of neoadjuvant nivolumab and ipilimumab in lung cancer. Sequenced by immunoSEQ multiplex PCR; TCRdb stores in-frame clones only, minus some. This table holds 25,000 to 35,000 clones, 92% found once. The sequenced sample was peripheral blood, obtained after neoadjuvant nivolumab, alone or with ipilimumab, at or shortly before surgery. These receptors originate from an adult with non-small cell lung cancer.

This clone occurred once. The V gene is TRBV5-6, the J gene TRBJ1-1, with D uncertain. Germline values: CDR1 SGHDT, CDR2 YYEEEE. The CDR3 spans 13 residues. V shed 3 bases and J shed 6 bases, with 12 bases lying between them. As DNA, the CDR3 is TGTGCCAGCAGCTCTCAGCCCTATTCTGAAGCTTTCTTT. This codes for CASSSQPYSEAFF.

V is TRBV7-2 and J is TRBJ2-3, with TRBD2 matching 14 bases. J lost 3 bases, V lost 4 bases, and 3 bases had no gene match. CDR3 size: 16 residues. Germline lookup yields CDR1 SGHTA and CDR2 FQGNSA. The CDR3 DNA reads TGTGCCAGCAGCTCTCGGACTAGCGGGAGGACAGATACGCAGTATTTT. Residues: CASSSRTSGRTDTQYF.

The chain joins TRBV7-9 to TRBJ2-5; 9 positions match TRBD1. Germline CDR1 SEHNR, CDR2 FQNEAQ (reference sequence). This CDR3 contains 16 residues. V was pared by 5 bases and J by 1 base, with 8 bases of the junction left unmatched. The CDR3 here is CASSDGTGSTQETQYF. DNA of the CDR3: TGTGCCAGCAGCGACGGGACAGGGTCGACCCAAGAGACCCAGTACTTC.

The chain links TRBV6-5 to TRBJ2-7; the D gene could be TRBD1 or TRBD2 (6 bases each). Trimming cost V 10 bases and J 0 bases, with 16 bases left between them. This CDR3 has 14 residues. Per germline, CDR1 MNHEY and CDR2 SVGAGI. For the CDR3, the DNA is TGTGCCACCCTTGTAGGGGGGAGCTCCTACGAGCAGTACTTC. Protein sequence: CATLVGGSSYEQYF.

This clone showed up just a few times. V and J are TRBV5-4 and TRBJ1-5, with D hard to call. The CDR3 loop spans 13 amino acids. Trimming left V 0 bases short and J 15 bases short, with 16 bases between. CDR1 and CDR2 from the germline V gene are SGHNT and YYREEE (reference sequence). Written as DNA, the CDR3 is TGTGCCAGCAGCTTGGAACGTGAGTCAGCTCGGCATTTT. Protein product: CASSLERESARHF.

The V call is TRBV29-1, the J call TRBJ2-5, with 12 nucleotides matching TRBD2. The ends lost 8 bases at V and 5 bases at J; junction bases unmatched: 12. Germline V gives CDR1 SQVTM, CDR2 ANQGSEA. The CDR3 length is 15 residues. CDR3 nucleotides: TGCAGCACACGGACTAGCGGGATGAAGTGGGAGACCCAGTACTTC. It encodes CSTRTSGMKWETQYF.

This clone was observed a few times. The chain recombines TRBV5-5 with TRBJ2-1; tentatively, D is TRBD2 (5 bases). From germline, CDR1 is SGHKS and CDR2 YYEKEE (reference sequence). The CDR3 contains 15 residues. Trimming shortened V by 6 bases and J by 4 bases, and 17 bases separated the two germline ends. CDR3 sequence reads: CASTSDLLRYNEQFF. The CDR3 DNA is TGTGCCAGCACCTCGGACTTATTACGATACAATGAGCAGTTCTTC.

The chain is built from TRBV18 and TRBJ1-4; D not resolved. Germline CDR1 KGHSH, CDR2 LQKENI. The CDR3 covers 17 residues. The V end was cut by 3 bases, the J end by 3 bases, with 17 bases between. The CDR3 bases are TGTGCCAGCTCACCGAATCACCCCAAATCAGCTAATGAAAAACTGTTTTTT. This gives the protein CASSPNHPKSANEKLFF.

This clone was seen a single time. V and J are TRBV5-1 and TRBJ2-2; perhaps TRBD1 as D (6 bases). Trimming cost V 3 bases and J 1 base, with 13 bases left between them. The length of the CDR3 is 16 residues. CDR1 and CDR2 (germline): SGHRS, YFSETQ. Here the CDR3 reads CASSSQQGWNTGELFF. The CDR3 DNA is TGCGCCAGCAGCTCCCAACAGGGTTGGAACACCGGGGAGCTGTTTTTT.

The V call is TRBV28, the J call TRBJ1-1; D may be TRBD1 (5 bases). The V gene lost 7 bases and the J gene lost 11 bases, with 17 bases spanning the gap. The CDR3 spans 12 residues. Germline loops: CDR1 MDHEN, CDR2 SYDVKM. In DNA, the CDR3 is TGTGCCAGCATTGGGTCAGGGAGGGACGCTTTCTTT. This sequence encodes CASIGSGRDAFF.

As DNA, the CDR3 is TGTGCCAGTAGTAACTCTTATAGCAATCAGCCCCAGCATTTT. Translating gives CASSNSYSNQPQHF. The chain uses TRBV19 and TRBJ1-5; D uncertain. CDR1 LNHDA and CDR2 SQIVND come from the germline V gene (reference sequence). V lost 4 bases and J 0 bases, leaving 7 bases between the germline ends. The CDR3 consists of 14 residues.

The V and J genes are TRBV27 and TRBJ2-7; the D gene is possibly TRBD1 (5 bases). The germline V gene has CDR1 MNHEY and CDR2 SMNVEV (reference sequence). The CDR3 totals 15 residues. The germline V and J ends were trimmed by 11 bases and 5 bases, with 25 bases remaining between them. The CDR3 loop is CAGPQVRAGRNEQYF. CDR3 bases: TGTGCCGGTCCCCAGGTCCGGGCAGGGCGGAACGAGCAGTACTTC.

The V and J genes are TRBV10-3 and TRBJ1-2, with 7 bases matching TRBD1. Germline trimming cut 3 bases from V and 5 bases from J; bases unmatched to any gene: 9. This CDR3 is 15 amino acids long. CDR1 is ENHRY, CDR2 SYGVKD, per germline. Here the CDR3 DNA reads TGTGCCATCAGTGATACAGGGGTTAGAAGTTATGGCTACACCTTC. This translates into CAISDTGVRSYGYTF.

This chain uses TRBV11-2 with TRBJ2-1; 9 bases agree with TRBD2. The ends lost 2 bases at V and 6 bases at J; junction bases unmatched: 8. Germline V lookup: CDR1 SGHAT, CDR2 FQNNGV. This CDR3 region has 16 residues. The CDR3 nucleotides are TGTGCCAGCAGCTTAACCAGCGGGAGGTTCCCCAATGAGCAGTTCTTC. Translation: CASSLTSGRFPNEQFF. The full variable domain, its missing parts supplied by reference TRBV11-2 and TRBJ2-1, is EAGVAQSPRYKIIEKRQSVAFWCNPISGHATLYWYQQILGQGPKLLIQFQNNGVVDDSQLPKDRFSAERLKGVDSTLKIQPAKLEDSAVYLCASSLTSGRFPNEQFFGPGTRLTVL.

This rearrangement joins TRBV5-6 to TRBJ2-1; D unresolved. Germline V lookup: CDR1 SGHDT, CDR2 YYEEEE. The CDR3 is made up of 12 amino acids. V was clipped by 4 bases and J by 7 bases, with 9 bases between them. This CDR3 is CASSPGFNEQFF. The CDR3 DNA reads TGTGCCAGCAGCCCCGGTTTTAATGAGCAGTTCTTC. Drawing the rest from reference TRBV5-6 and TRBJ2-1, the complete variable domain is DAGVTQSPTHLIKTRGQQVTLRCSPKSGHDTVSWYQQALGQGPQFIFQYYEEEERQRGNFPDRFSGHQFPNYSSELNVNALLLGDSALYLCASSPGFNEQFFGPGTRLTVL.

The V and J genes are TRBV2 and TRBJ2-7, with 8 bases aligning to TRBD1. The germline V gene has CDR1 SNHLY and CDR2 FYNNEI. V lost 2 bases, J lost 6 bases, and 6 bases stayed unmatched. The length of the CDR3 is 14 residues. This CDR3 is CASSESRQGSEQYF. The CDR3 bases are TGTGCCAGCAGTGAATCCCGACAGGGGAGCGAGCAGTACTTC.

About this clone itself: Other DNA sequences in this specimen translate into the identical CDR3. DNA for the CDR3: TGCGCCAGCAGCTTGGACAGCGATACGCAGTATTTT. The encoded protein is CASSLDSDTQYF. This chain connects TRBV5-1 to TRBJ2-3; unclear D gene. Germline CDR1 reads SGHRS; CDR2 reads YFSETQ. The CDR3 runs 12 residues. The V gene lost 0 bases and the J gene lost 6 bases, with 5 bases spanning the gap.

CDR3 nucleotide sequence: TGCGCCAGCGCACATAACATGAACACTGAAGCTTTCTTT. Translated: CASAHNMNTEAFF. The rearrangement uses TRBV10-1 and TRBJ1-1; D is unresolved. The CDR3 is made up of 13 amino acids. The V end was cut by 8 bases, the J end by 0 bases, with 10 bases between. CDR1 and CDR2 (germline): WNHNN, SYGVQD (reference sequence).

The count of this clone is one. The V and J genes are TRBV4-2 and TRBJ1-1; perhaps TRBD1 as D (5 bases). Trimming stripped 4 bases from V and 1 base from J, with 13 bases between. This CDR3 contains 15 residues. Germline V gene sequence: CDR1 LGHNA, CDR2 YNFKEQ. This CDR3 is CASSPREGTNTEAFF. As DNA, the CDR3 is TGTGCCAGCAGCCCCCGGGAGGGGACGAACACTGAAGCTTTCTTT.

The chain employs TRBV7-2 and TRBJ2-2, with TRBD2 identical over 13 bases. Trimming at V came to 5 bases and at J to 5 bases, leaving 8 bases not matched to a gene. The CDR3 is 17 residues long. The germline V gene encodes CDR1 SGHTA and CDR2 FQGNSA. Here the CDR3 DNA reads TGTGCCAGCAGCCGAAGTGGGACTAGCGGGAAAACCGGGGAGCTGTTTTTT. Translating gives CASSRSGTSGKTGELFF.